Sequencing of this T cell receptor beta chain was carried out in a study of vaccination and CD4 T cells after COVID-19. Looking at the study overall: The convalescent population consisted of six males and four females, two of whom were of Hispanic ethnicity. Samples after vaccination came a median about 72 days past dose two, ranging 14 to 241.

About this clonotype itself: Its matching antigen is unknown.

Scientists ran DNA taken from cultured CD4+ T cells through the Oncomine TCR Beta short-read assay for sequencing. DNA came from CD4+ T cells after culture. TCRdb analysed the PCR reads with MiXCR anew, one entry per CDR3 protein. The sample holds about 15,000 distinct CDR3 sequences, around three fifths seen once. As for treatment: 10-day PBMC culture with coronavirus spike peptide pools or control peptides (ViraFEST assay). Trimming stripped 2 bases from V and 2 bases from J, with 12 bases between. The CDR3 spans 16 residues. In germline, CDR1 is SGHTA, CDR2 FQGNSA. The chain has TRBV7-2 and TRBJ2-2; D gene unclear. Sequencing was done on a sample of CD4+ T cells from blood, cultured in vitro. The TCR comes from a human donor who had recovered from COVID-19. CDR3 amino acids: CASSLSGLYNTGELFF. For the CDR3, the DNA is TGTGCCAGCAGCTTATCCGGGCTTTATAACACCGGGGAGCTGTTTTTT.